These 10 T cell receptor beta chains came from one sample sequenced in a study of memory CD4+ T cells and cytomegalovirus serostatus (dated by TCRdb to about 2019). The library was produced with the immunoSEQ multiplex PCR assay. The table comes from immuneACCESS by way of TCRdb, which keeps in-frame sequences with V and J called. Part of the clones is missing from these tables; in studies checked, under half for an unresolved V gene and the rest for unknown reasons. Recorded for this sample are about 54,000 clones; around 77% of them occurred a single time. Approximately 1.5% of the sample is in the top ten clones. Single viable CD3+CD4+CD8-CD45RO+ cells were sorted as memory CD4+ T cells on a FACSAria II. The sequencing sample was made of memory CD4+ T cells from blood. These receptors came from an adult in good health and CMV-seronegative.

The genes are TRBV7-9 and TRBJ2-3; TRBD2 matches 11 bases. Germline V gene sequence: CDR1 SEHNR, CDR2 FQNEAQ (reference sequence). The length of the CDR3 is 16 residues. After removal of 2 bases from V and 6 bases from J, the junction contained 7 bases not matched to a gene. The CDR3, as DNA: TGTGCCAGCAGCTTATTAGCGGGAGGGAGAGGGGATACGCAGTATTTT. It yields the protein CASSLLAGGRGDTQYF.

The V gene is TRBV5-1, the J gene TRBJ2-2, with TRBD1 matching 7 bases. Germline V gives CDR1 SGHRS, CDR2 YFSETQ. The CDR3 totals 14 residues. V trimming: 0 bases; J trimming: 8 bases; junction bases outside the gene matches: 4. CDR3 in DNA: TGCGCCAGCAGCTTGGTACAGGGGTCGGGGGAGCTGTTTTTT. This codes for CASSLVQGSGELFF.

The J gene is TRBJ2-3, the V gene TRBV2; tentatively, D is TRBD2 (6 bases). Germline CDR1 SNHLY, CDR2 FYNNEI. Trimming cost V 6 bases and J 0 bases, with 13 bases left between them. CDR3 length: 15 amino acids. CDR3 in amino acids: CASSETRPSTDTQYF. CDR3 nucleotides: TGTGCCAGCAGCGAGACTAGACCTAGCACAGATACGCAGTATTTT.

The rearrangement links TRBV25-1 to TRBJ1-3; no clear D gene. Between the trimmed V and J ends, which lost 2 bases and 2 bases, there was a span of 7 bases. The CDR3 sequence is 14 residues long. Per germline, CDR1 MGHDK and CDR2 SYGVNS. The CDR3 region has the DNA TGTGCCAGCAGTGAAGAGAAAACTGGAAACACCATATATTTT. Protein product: CASSEEKTGNTIYF.

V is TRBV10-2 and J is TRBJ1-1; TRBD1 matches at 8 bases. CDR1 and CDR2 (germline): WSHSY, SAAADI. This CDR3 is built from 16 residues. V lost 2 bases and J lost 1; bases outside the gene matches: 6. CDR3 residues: CASSEPGQAKNTEAFF. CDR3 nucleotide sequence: TGCGCCAGCAGTGAGCCGGGACAGGCGAAGAACACTGAAGCTTTCTTT.

The CDR3 DNA reads TGTGCCAGTAGTTATCAGGGACAGGGGACCCGCGAGCAGTACTTC. It specifies CASSYQGQGTREQYF. This chain uses TRBV19 with TRBJ2-7, with 10 bases identical to TRBD1. Trimming took 5 bases from V and 6 from J; bases not matched to a gene: 10. Germline V CDR1 and CDR2: LNHDA, SQIVND (reference sequence). CDR3 length: 15 residues.

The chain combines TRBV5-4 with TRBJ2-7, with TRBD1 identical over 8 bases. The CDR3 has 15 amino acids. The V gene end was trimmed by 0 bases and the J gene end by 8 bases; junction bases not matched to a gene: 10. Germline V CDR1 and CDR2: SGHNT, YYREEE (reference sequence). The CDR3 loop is CASSLVDREDGKQYF. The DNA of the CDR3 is TGTGCCAGCAGCTTGGTGGACAGGGAGGACGGGAAGCAGTACTTC. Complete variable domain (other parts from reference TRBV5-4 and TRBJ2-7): ETGVTQSPTHLIKTRGQQVTLRCSSQSGHNTVSWYQQALGQGPQFIFQYYREEENGRGNFPPRFSGLQFPNYSSELNVNALELDDSALYLCASSLVDREDGKQYFGPGTRLTVT.

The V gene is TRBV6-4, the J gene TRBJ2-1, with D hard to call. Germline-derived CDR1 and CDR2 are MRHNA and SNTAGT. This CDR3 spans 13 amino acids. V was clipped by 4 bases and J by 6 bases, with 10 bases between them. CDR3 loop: CASSVSGPNEQFF. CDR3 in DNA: TGTGCCAGCAGTGTGTCGGGCCCCAATGAGCAGTTCTTC.

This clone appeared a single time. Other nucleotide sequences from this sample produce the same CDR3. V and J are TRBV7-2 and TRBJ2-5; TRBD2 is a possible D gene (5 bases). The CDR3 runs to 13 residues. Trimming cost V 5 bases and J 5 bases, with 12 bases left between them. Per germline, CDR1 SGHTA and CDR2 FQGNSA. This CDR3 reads CASSLDGMETQYF. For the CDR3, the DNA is TGTGCCAGCAGCCTTGACGGGATGGAGACCCAGTACTTC.

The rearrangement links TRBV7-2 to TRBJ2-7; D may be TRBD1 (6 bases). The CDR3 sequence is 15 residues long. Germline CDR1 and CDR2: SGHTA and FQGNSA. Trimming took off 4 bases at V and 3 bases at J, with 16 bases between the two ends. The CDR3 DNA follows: TGTGCCAGCAGCTCGCATGCCGGGACAAACTACGAGCAGTACTTC. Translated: CASSSHAGTNYEQYF.